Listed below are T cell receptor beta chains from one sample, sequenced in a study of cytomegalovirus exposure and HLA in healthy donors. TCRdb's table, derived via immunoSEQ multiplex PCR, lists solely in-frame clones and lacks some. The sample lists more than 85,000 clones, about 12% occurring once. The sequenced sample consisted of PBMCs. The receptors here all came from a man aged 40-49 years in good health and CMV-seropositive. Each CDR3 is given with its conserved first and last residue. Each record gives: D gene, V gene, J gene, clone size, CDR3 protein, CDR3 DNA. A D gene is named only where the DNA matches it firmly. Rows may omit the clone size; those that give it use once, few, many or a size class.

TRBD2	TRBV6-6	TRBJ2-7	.	CASSLPRGDFYEQYF	TGTGCCAGCAGTTTGCCACGGGGGGATTTCTACGAGCAGTACTTC
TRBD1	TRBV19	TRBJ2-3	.	CASSIPGQGESTDTQYF	TGTGCCAGTAGTATCCCCGGACAGGGGGAGAGCACAGATACGCAGTATTTT
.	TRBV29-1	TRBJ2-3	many	CSVGGHYTDTQYF	TGCAGCGTTGGAGGACATTACACAGATACGCAGTATTTT
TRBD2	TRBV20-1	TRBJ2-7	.	CSALRAGEQYF	TGCAGTGCCCTGAGAGCGGGGGAGCAGTACTTC
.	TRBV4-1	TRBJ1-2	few	CASSQVYGEYGYTF	TGCGCCAGCAGCCAAGTCTACGGAGAGTATGGCTACACCTTC
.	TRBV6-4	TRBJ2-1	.	CASEYIHEQFF	TGTGCCAGTGAGTATATCCATGAGCAGTTCTTC
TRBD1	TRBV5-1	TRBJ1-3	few	CASSVRDRATSGNTIYF	TGCGCCAGCAGCGTCCGGGACAGGGCAACCTCTGGAAACACCATATATTTT
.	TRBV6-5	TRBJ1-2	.	CASSYQGSYGYTF	TGTGCCAGCAGTTACCAGGGTTCCTATGGCTACACCTTC
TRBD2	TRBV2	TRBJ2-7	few	CASRPLAGVSYEQYF	TGTGCCAGCAGACCCTTAGCGGGAGTTTCCTACGAGCAGTACTTC
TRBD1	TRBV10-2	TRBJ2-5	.	CASSGTGTGVRETQYF	TGCGCCAGCAGTGGGACCGGGACAGGGGTCCGGGAGACCCAGTACTTC
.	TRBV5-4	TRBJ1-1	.	CASSLSFQTEAFF	TGTGCCAGCAGCTTGTCCTTCCAGACTGAAGCTTTCTTT
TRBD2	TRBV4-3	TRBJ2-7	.	CASSQAATSGEQYF	TGCGCCAGCAGCCAAGCGGCTACTAGCGGCGAGCAGTACTTC
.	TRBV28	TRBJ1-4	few	CASSSTAGTPNEKLFF	TGTGCCAGCAGTTCGACGGCCGGGACACCTAATGAAAAACTGTTTTTT
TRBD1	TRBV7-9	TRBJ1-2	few	CASSTGTGGNYGYTF	TGTGCCAGCAGCACTGGGACAGGGGGTAACTATGGCTACACCTTC
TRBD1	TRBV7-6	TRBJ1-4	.	CASSLGTGGQFEALFF	TGTGCCAGCAGCTTAGGTACAGGGGGCCAATTCGAGGCACTGTTTTTT
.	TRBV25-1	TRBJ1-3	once	CASTGHSGNTIYF	TGTGCCAGCACAGGTCACTCCGGAAACACCATATATTTT
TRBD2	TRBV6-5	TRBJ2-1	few	CASSYASGLTYNEQFF	TGTGCCAGCAGTTACGCTAGCGGACTTACCTACAATGAGCAGTTCTTC
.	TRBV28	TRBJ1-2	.	CASSLGGADNYGYTF	TGTGCCAGCAGTTTGGGGGGGGCGGATAACTATGGCTACACCTTC
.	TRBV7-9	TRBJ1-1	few	CASSRQNTEAFF	TGTGCCAGCAGCCGACAGAACACTGAAGCTTTCTTT
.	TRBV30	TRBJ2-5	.	CAWSDWSETQYF	TGTGCCTGGAGTGACTGGTCAGAGACCCAGTACTTC
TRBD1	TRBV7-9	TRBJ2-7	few	CASRPDRESFSYEQYF	TGTGCCAGCCGCCCCGACAGGGAGAGTTTTTCCTACGAGCAGTACTTC
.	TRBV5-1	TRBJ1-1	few	CASRGHQNTEAFF	TGCGCCAGCAGGGGACACCAGAACACTGAAGCTTTCTTT
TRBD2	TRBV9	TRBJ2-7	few	CASSVGSSGTYEQYF	TGTGCCAGCAGCGTAGGGTCTAGCGGGACCTACGAGCAGTACTTC
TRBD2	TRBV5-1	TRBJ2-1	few	CASSISQAGGRGEQFF	TGCGCCAGCAGCATATCCCAAGCGGGAGGGAGGGGAGAGCAGTTCTTC
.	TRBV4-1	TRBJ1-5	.	CASGDTGNNQPQHF	TGCGCCAGTGGGGACACAGGCAACAATCAGCCCCAGCATTTT
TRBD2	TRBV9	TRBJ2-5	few	CASSAGGGVGETQYF	TGTGCCAGCAGCGCCGGTGGGGGGGTTGGGGAGACCCAGTACTTC
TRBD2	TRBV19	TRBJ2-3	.	CASSGPSVGEGRTDTQYF	TGTGCCAGTAGTGGGCCCAGCGTGGGGGAGGGACGCACAGATACGCAGTATTTT
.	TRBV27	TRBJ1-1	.	CASSAQGTEAFF	TGTGCCAGCAGCGCTCAGGGCACTGAAGCTTTCTTT
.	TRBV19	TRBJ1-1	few	CASSLGLANTEAFF	TGTGCCAGTAGTCTAGGGCTAGCGAACACTGAAGCTTTCTTT
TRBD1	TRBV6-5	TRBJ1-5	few	CASSVDRGNQPQHF	TGTGCCAGCAGTGTTGACAGGGGGAATCAGCCCCAGCATTTT
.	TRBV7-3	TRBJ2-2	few	CASSLRLGELFF	TGTGCCAGCAGCTTAAGGCTCGGGGAGCTGTTTTTT
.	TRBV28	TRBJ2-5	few	CASSLGTQETQYF	TGTGCCAGCAGTCTAGGTACTCAAGAGACCCAGTACTTC
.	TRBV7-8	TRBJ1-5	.	CASSLSAGFSNQPQHF	TGTGCCAGCAGCTTATCGGCGGGGTTTAGCAATCAGCCCCAGCATTTT
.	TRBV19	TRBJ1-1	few	CASSIGSTGRNTEAFF	TGTGCCAGTAGTATAGGGTCCACAGGGAGGAACACTGAAGCTTTCTTT
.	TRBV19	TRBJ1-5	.	CASSILGAEEGQPQHF	TGTGCCAGTAGTATACTGGGGGCGGAAGAAGGGCAGCCCCAGCATTTT